The 29 T cell receptor beta chains in this list originate from one sample, sequenced in a study of shared clonotypes between healthy human individuals. Only in-frame clones appear in the TCRdb table, and some are missing; sequencing was by immunoSEQ multiplex PCR. Here the sample spans about 730,000 clones, over 60% being singletons. Sequenced input: memory CD4+ T cells sorted from blood. Subset defined: CD45RA-negative fraction. The receptors shown here come from a woman aged 25 to 39 in good health.

This rearrangement joins TRBV10-3 to TRBJ2-1; 9 nucleotides match TRBD2. The CDR3 covers 16 residues. Germline trimming cut 7 bases from V and 0 bases from J; bases unmatched to any gene: 7. The germline gives CDR1 ENHRY, CDR2 SYGVKD. The CDR3 nucleotides read TGTGCCATCAAATCTAGCGGGATGAACTCCTACAATGAGCAGTTCTTC. This sequence encodes CAIKSSGMNSYNEQFF.

Turning to this clone: Other nucleotide sequences in the sample specify the same CDR3. The V call is TRBV11-2, the J call TRBJ2-6; D unclear. V lost 0 bases and J 0 bases, leaving 6 bases between the germline ends. Per germline, CDR1 SGHAT and CDR2 FQNNGV. The CDR3 has 16 amino acids. CDR3 sequence reads: CASSLDGSSGANVLTF. The CDR3 DNA sequence: TGTGCCAGCAGCTTAGATGGGTCCTCTGGGGCCAACGTCCTGACTTTC.

This chain links TRBV27 with TRBJ1-3; no clear D gene. This CDR3 is 15 amino acids long. Deletions cut 2 bases from V and 0 bases from J, with 8 bases between. Germline V gene data show CDR1 as MNHEY and CDR2 as SMNVEV (reference sequence). The CDR3 protein is CASSLPPRSGNTIYF. DNA for the CDR3: TGTGCCAGCAGTTTACCTCCCCGCTCTGGAAACACCATATATTTT.

This chain uses TRBV2 with TRBJ2-1; 8 bases match TRBD1. J was trimmed by 4 bases and V by 5 bases; bases with no gene match: 7. The germline V gene encodes CDR1 SNHLY and CDR2 FYNNEI. CDR3 length: 15 amino acids. CDR3 sequence reads: CASSKMTGAYNEQFF. The CDR3 nucleotides read TGTGCCAGCAGTAAGATGACAGGGGCGTACAATGAGCAGTTCTTC.

This clone occurred once. The same CDR3 arises from other DNA sequences in this sample as well. V and J are TRBV4-2 and TRBJ1-5; a weak D match, TRBD1 (5 bases). Trimming shortened V by 1 base and J by 5 bases, and 12 bases separated the two germline ends. This CDR3 is 15 amino acids long. Looked up from germline, CDR1 is LGHNA and CDR2 is YNFKEQ. DNA of the CDR3: TGTGCCAGCAGCCAAGCAGGGACCCGGGATCAGCCCCAGCATTTT. Protein: CASSQAGTRDQPQHF.

The chain carries TRBV2 and TRBJ2-3, with D possibly matching TRBD2 (6 bases). V gave up 7 bases and J gave up 2 bases, with 25 bases separating them. The CDR3 spans 18 residues. Germline V gene data show CDR1 as SNHLY and CDR2 as FYNNEI. Here the CDR3 DNA reads TGTGCCAGCACCCCCGCTGGGCTAACCCTAGCGCACACAGATACGCAGTATTTT. Translation: CASTPAGLTLAHTDTQYF.

The chain combines TRBV7-2 with TRBJ2-5, with D unclear. The CDR3 covers 15 residues. Germline V lookup: CDR1 SGHTA, CDR2 FQGNSA. Trimming shortened V by 1 base and J by 7 bases, and 16 bases separated the two germline ends. In DNA, the CDR3 is TGTGCCAGCAGCTTAGGGTCAGTAAGATCAGGGACCCAGTACTTC. Residues: CASSLGSVRSGTQYF.

This sequence joins TRBV7-9 and TRBJ2-1; D unclear. V shed 11 bases and J shed 6 bases, with 17 bases lying between them. This CDR3 has 13 amino acids. The germline CDR1 and CDR2 sequences are SEHNR and FQNEAQ (reference sequence). The CDR3 DNA sequence: TGTGCCGTGAATGTAGACACCATCAATGAGCAGTTCTTC. This sequence encodes CAVNVDTINEQFF.

The CDR3 reads CASSFVGTDTQYF. CDR3 nucleotide sequence: TGCGCCAGCAGCTTCGTTGGCACAGATACGCAGTATTTT. The gene calls are TRBV5-1 and TRBJ2-3; D remains ambiguous. Germline V gene lookup returns CDR1 SGHRS and CDR2 YFSETQ. The CDR3 runs 13 residues. V lost 2 bases, J lost 1 base, and 5 bases lay in between.

The V and J genes are TRBV6-1 and TRBJ1-5; D might be TRBD1 (6 bases). Trimming left V 10 bases short and J 7 bases short, with 23 bases between. Per germline, CDR1 MNHNS and CDR2 SASEGT. CDR3 size: 15 residues. The CDR3 reads CATTNPGGAHQPQHF. The CDR3 DNA follows: TGTGCCACCACGAATCCGGGGGGGGCCCACCAGCCCCAGCATTTT.

The rearrangement joins TRBV19 to TRBJ2-2, with 12 bases aligning to TRBD2. Per germline, CDR1 LNHDA and CDR2 SQIVND (reference sequence). The V gene end was trimmed by 3 bases and the J gene end by 3 bases; junction bases not matched to a gene: 8. The CDR3 loop spans 18 amino acids. The CDR3 protein is CASSMWLAGGLDTGELFF. The CDR3 DNA is TGTGCCAGTAGTATGTGGCTAGCGGGAGGGCTGGACACCGGGGAGCTGTTTTTT.

The chain links TRBV28 to TRBJ2-7; D uncertain. Trimming left V 2 bases short and J 3 bases short, with 5 bases between. Germline-derived CDR1 and CDR2 are MDHEN and SYDVKM. The CDR3 length is 12 residues. The CDR3 protein is CASSLKGYEQYF. CDR3 in DNA: TGTGCCAGCAGTTTAAAGGGCTACGAGCAGTACTTC.

The table lists this clone with a few counts. The rearrangement uses TRBV2 and TRBJ2-1, with TRBD2 matching 7 bases. The CDR3 is 14 amino acids. In germline, CDR1 is SNHLY, CDR2 FYNNEI. Unmatched junction bases numbered 5, after V lost 3 bases and J lost 6 bases. The CDR3 sequence is CASSELTSVNEQFF. The CDR3 bases are TGTGCCAGCAGTGAGCTAACTAGCGTCAATGAGCAGTTCTTC.

V gene TRBV29-1 combines with J gene TRBJ2-5; TRBD1 matches 11 bases. The germline V gene encodes CDR1 SQVTM and CDR2 ANQGSEA. V lost 1 base and J lost 4; bases outside the gene matches: 8. The CDR3 consists of 16 residues. In nucleotides, the CDR3 is TGCAGCGTTGAAGGTGGACAGGGGGCGTTCGGAGAGACCCAGTACTTC. This sequence encodes CSVEGGQGAFGETQYF.

V and J are TRBV10-1 and TRBJ2-2; no clear D gene. CDR1 is WNHNN, CDR2 SYGVQD, per germline (reference sequence). This CDR3 has 15 amino acids. V dropped 3 bases and J dropped 2 bases, with 10 bases sitting between them. This CDR3 is CASSDQSLNTGELFF. CDR3 sequence (DNA): TGCGCCAGCAGTGATCAAAGCTTAAACACCGGGGAGCTGTTTTTT.

The rearrangement uses TRBV7-9 and TRBJ1-2; D is unresolved. The CDR3 runs to 12 residues. The V end was cut by 2 bases, the J end by 7 bases, with 8 bases between. Germline V CDR1 and CDR2: SEHNR, FQNEAQ (reference sequence). The CDR3 loop is CASSLYEGGYTF. The CDR3 DNA reads as TGTGCCAGCAGCTTATACGAAGGTGGCTACACCTTC.

V gene TRBV4-2 combines with J gene TRBJ1-4; 7 bases agree with TRBD1. The CDR3 has 15 amino acids. Unmatched junction bases numbered 7, after V lost 1 base and J lost 8 bases. Per the germline V gene, CDR1 is LGHNA and CDR2 is YNFKEQ. The CDR3 region has the DNA TGTGCCAGCAGCCAAGCGTGGGGACAGAAAGAAAAACTGTTTTTT. This gives the protein CASSQAWGQKEKLFF.

V and J are TRBV4-2 and TRBJ1-2; perhaps TRBD1 as D (5 bases). Germline CDR1 and CDR2: LGHNA and YNFKEQ. This CDR3 spans 14 amino acids. The V end was cut by 6 bases, the J end by 0 bases, with 11 bases between. The CDR3 sequence is CASSEGPPNYGYTF. CDR3 in DNA: TGTGCCAGCAGTGAGGGGCCCCCTAACTATGGCTACACCTTC.

This clone showed up many times. For the CDR3, the DNA is TGTGCCAGCAGCAGGGACCTCTTTCGAACCTACGAGCAGTACTTC. Its protein is CASSRDLFRTYEQYF. The chain is built from TRBV27 and TRBJ2-7, with D perhaps TRBD1 or TRBD2 (5 bases each). Germline V CDR1 and CDR2: MNHEY, SMNVEV (reference sequence). V gave up 6 bases and J gave up 2 bases, with 17 bases separating them. The CDR3 extends over 15 amino acids.

The J gene is TRBJ1-4, the V gene TRBV27; TRBD1 matches at 8 bases. With V trimmed by 4 bases and J by 8 bases, 12 bases remained unmatched. The CDR3 extends over 16 amino acids. CDR1 is MNHEY and CDR2 is SMNVEV in the germline V gene (reference sequence). The chain's CDR3 is CASSSVGQGRGEKLFF. The CDR3 nucleotides read TGTGCCAGCAGTTCGGTCGGACAGGGAAGGGGAGAAAAACTGTTTTTT.

In its sample, this clone was seen once. The rearrangement joins TRBV4-2 to TRBJ1-2; D is unresolved. Trimming stripped 0 bases from V and 3 bases from J, with 8 bases between. The CDR3 has 14 amino acids. CDR1 LGHNA and CDR2 YNFKEQ come from the germline V gene. CDR3 residues: CASSQERVDYGYTF. DNA of the CDR3: TGTGCCAGCAGCCAAGAACGGGTAGACTATGGCTACACCTTC.

The rearrangement uses TRBV2 and TRBJ2-2; D might be TRBD1 (6 bases). The CDR3 covers 15 residues. The germline V gene encodes CDR1 SNHLY and CDR2 FYNNEI. The V and J ends lost 6 bases and 0 bases respectively, with 11 bases between them. The CDR3 nucleotides are TGTGCCAGCAGGACGGACAGAACGAACACCGGGGAGCTGTTTTTT. Residues: CASRTDRTNTGELFF. Full variable domain (remainder filled in from reference TRBV2 and TRBJ2-2): EPEVTQTPSHQVTQMGQEVILRCVPISNHLYFYWYRQILGQKVEFLVSFYNNEISEKSEIFDDQFSVERPDGSNFTLKIRSTKLEDSAMYFCASRTDRTNTGELFFGEGSRLTVL.

This clone was seen more than once but under ten times. The rearrangement links TRBV9 to TRBJ2-7; D may be TRBD1 (6 bases). Trimming shortened V by 0 bases and J by 6 bases, and 10 bases separated the two germline ends. This CDR3 is 13 amino acids long. The germline V gene has CDR1 SGDLS and CDR2 YYNGEE. The CDR3 loop reads CASSVGFRGEQYF. CDR3 coding DNA: TGTGCCAGCAGCGTAGGTTTCAGGGGCGAGCAGTACTTC.

The rearrangement uses TRBV7-9 and TRBJ2-7, with 9 positions matching TRBD2. The germline V gene has CDR1 SEHNR and CDR2 FQNEAQ (reference sequence). The V and J ends lost 2 bases and 6 bases, in that order; junction bases with no gene match: 8. The CDR3 spans 15 residues. In nucleotides, the CDR3 is TGTGCCAGCAGCTTATCGACTAGCGGCAAGCGCGAGCAGTACTTC. Its translation: CASSLSTSGKREQYF.

This chain links TRBV6-6 with TRBJ2-1, with D tentatively TRBD2 (7 bases). Germline V gene data show CDR1 as MNHNY and CDR2 as SVGAGI (reference sequence). CDR3 length equals 14 residues. V was clipped by 3 bases and J by 7 bases, with 13 bases between them. The CDR3 protein is CASSYRGGVNEQFF. CDR3 DNA sequence: TGTGCCAGCAGTTATCGAGGGGGGGTGAATGAGCAGTTCTTC.

The CDR3 spells CASSKGEYYGYTF. In DNA, the CDR3 is TGCGCCAGCAGCAAAGGGGAATACTATGGCTACACCTTC. This rearrangement joins TRBV4-1 to TRBJ1-2; tentatively, D is TRBD1 (5 bases). Germline-derived CDR1 and CDR2 are MGHRA and YSYEKL. The CDR3 consists of 13 residues. V lost 5 bases and J 3 bases, leaving 10 bases between the germline ends.

This clone appeared once. This may stem from a read error, because a much larger clone lies one nucleotide away. J is TRBJ2-2 and V is TRBV25-1; 9 bases map to TRBD1. There are 14 residues in the CDR3. V lost 4 bases and J lost 4; bases outside the gene matches: 1. Germline values: CDR1 MGHDK, CDR2 SYGVNS. CDR3 DNA: TGTGCCAGCAGTGCGACAGGGGGCACCGGGGAGCTGTTTTTT. Its protein product is CASSATGGTGELFF.

The chain joins TRBV6-5 to TRBJ1-1; D might be TRBD1 (6 bases). The germline V gene has CDR1 MNHEY and CDR2 SVGAGI. The V gene lost 5 bases and the J gene lost 1 base, with 11 bases spanning the gap. This CDR3 contains 14 residues. In DNA, the CDR3 is TGTGCCAGCAGTGGCACGACAGGGAACACTGAAGCTTTCTTT. Translating it yields CASSGTTGNTEAFF.

The rearrangement links TRBV9 to TRBJ2-5; 12 nucleotides line up with TRBD2. Germline V gene sequence: CDR1 SGDLS, CDR2 YYNGEE. Trimming at V came to 0 bases and at J to 5 bases, leaving 8 bases not matched to a gene. CDR3 length: 17 residues. CDR3 coding DNA: TGTGCCAGCAGCGTAGAGTACGGACTAGCGGGATCGGAGACCCAGTACTTC. Translation: CASSVEYGLAGSETQYF.